This T cell receptor (beta chain) was profiled in a study of T cells after yellow fever vaccination. This clonotype was seen ten or more times. TCRdb re-called the 5' RACE reads with MiXCR, one entry per CDR3 protein. The repertoire consists of more than 55,000 distinct CDR3 sequences, with roughly 7.4% occurring once and the leading ten covering 30% to 45%. The germline V gene encodes CDR1 PRHDT and CDR2 FYEKMQ (reference sequence). CDR3 length equals 12 residues. Trimming took 5 bases from V and 9 from J, leaving 8 bases between them. The sequenced sample was CD8+ T cells sorted from PBMCs, obtained 15 days after the yellow fever booster vaccination. The chain employs TRBV13 and TRBJ1-6, with D uncertain. The source is a man in his thirties or forties who received the YFV17D yellow fever vaccine. This CDR3 reads CASSTTSSPLHF. The CDR3 DNA sequence: TGTGCCAGCAGCACAACTAGTTCACCCCTCCACTTT. Drawing the rest from reference TRBV13 and TRBJ1-6, the complete variable domain is AAGVIQSPRHLIKEKRETATLKCYPIPRHDTVYWYQQGPGQDPQFLISFYEKMQSDKGSIPDRFSAQQFSDYHSELNMSSLELGDSALYFCASSTTSSPLHFGNGTRLTVT.